Sequencing of this T cell receptor (beta chain) was carried out in a study of technical replicates of blood from a few donors. Profiling relied on immunoSEQ multiplex PCR, and the TCRdb table lists in-frame clones only, not all of them. Of tens of thousands of clones in the sample, around 90% were seen once. This clone was seen just once. The CDR3 runs 13 residues. Per the germline V gene, CDR1 is MDHEN and CDR2 is SYDVKM. V dropped 7 bases and J dropped 4 bases, with 13 bases sitting between them. Material for sequencing was T cells isolated from PBMCs. This chain links TRBV28 with TRBJ1-2; D is possibly TRBD1 (6 bases). This sequence was found in a human donor in good health. In DNA, the CDR3 is TGTGCCAGCACGAGAACAGGGCTCTATGGCTACACCTTC. Encoded protein: CASTRTGLYGYTF.